The 24 T cell receptor beta chains below come from one sample, sequenced in a study of blood T cell repertoires in COVID-19. Produced via immunoSEQ multiplex PCR; TCRdb's table is partial and in-frame only. The sample shows under 300,000 clones, approximately 90% of them seen only once. Sequenced material: PBMCs or T cells enriched from blood (not recorded which). These receptors came from a middle-aged man who had recovered from COVID-19.

The chain couples TRBV15 to TRBJ2-3; the match to TRBD1 covers 7 bases. CDR1 and CDR2 from the germline V gene are LNHNV and YYDKDF (reference sequence). The CDR3 is 16 residues long. After removal of 4 bases from V and 2 bases from J, the junction contained 9 bases not matched to a gene. The CDR3 DNA reads as TGTGCCACCAGCATCCCCGGGACAGAGGACACAGATACGCAGTATTTT. Protein: CATSIPGTEDTDTQYF.

The count of this clone is one. V gene TRBV5-1 combines with J gene TRBJ1-5, with D uncertain. V was clipped by 4 bases and J by 1 base, with 12 bases between them. CDR3 length equals 15 residues. Per the germline V gene, CDR1 is SGHRS and CDR2 is YFSETQ. This chain's CDR3 is CASSELDASNQPQHF. In DNA, the CDR3 is TGCGCCAGCAGCGAACTAGACGCAAGCAATCAGCCCCAGCATTTT.

The chain employs TRBV6-2 or TRBV6-3 and TRBJ2-7, with a weak D call TRBD2 (6 bases). Germline V lookup: CDR1 MNHEY, CDR2 SVGEGT. The CDR3 is 14 amino acids. Trimming cost V 2 bases and J 0 bases, with 8 bases left between them. The CDR3 coding sequence is TGTGCCAGCAGTTACGGGACTCCCTCCTACGAGCAGTACTTC. It codes for CASSYGTPSYEQYF.

This chain connects TRBV5-1 to TRBJ2-3; D gene ambiguous. V gave up 4 bases and J gave up 0 bases, with 15 bases separating them. Germline CDR1 reads SGHRS; CDR2 reads YFSETQ. The CDR3 is made up of 16 amino acids. The CDR3 DNA reads as TGCGCCAGCAGCCCGGAAGTGGGCCTGAGCACAGATACGCAGTATTTT. This encodes CASSPEVGLSTDTQYF.

This rearrangement joins TRBV29-1 to TRBJ2-7; 8 bases match TRBD1. CDR3 size: 14 residues. V shed 7 bases, J shed 5 bases, and the junction held 13 bases outside the gene matches. Germline loops: CDR1 SQVTM, CDR2 ANQGSEA. The CDR3 DNA follows: TGCAGCGCCGAAAGACAGGGGACGGTAAACGAGCAGTACTTC. Its translation is CSAERQGTVNEQYF.

V usage is TRBV7-2 and J usage is TRBJ1-1; D remains unclear. CDR1 SGHTA and CDR2 FQGNSA come from the germline V gene. The CDR3 sequence is 14 residues long. The V gene lost 3 bases and the J gene lost 3 bases, with 11 bases spanning the gap. The CDR3, as DNA: TGTGCCAGCAGCTTCGGGTTTGGGTACACTGAAGCTTTCTTT. Encoded protein: CASSFGFGYTEAFF.

The genes are TRBV5-1 and TRBJ2-1; TRBD2 aligns across 8 bases. Germline assignment: CDR1 SGHRS and CDR2 YFSETQ. J lost 1 base, V lost 3 bases, and 6 bases had no gene match. The CDR3 runs to 16 residues. CDR3 coding DNA: TGCGCCAGCAGCTCTAATAGCGGGGAATCCTACAATGAGCAGTTCTTC. This sequence encodes CASSSNSGESYNEQFF.

This clone came up a few times. One end of the junction varies from germline; a read error may be responsible. Other DNA sequences within the sample encode an identical CDR3. The V gene is TRBV2, the J gene TRBJ2-5; 15 nucleotides align to TRBD2. CDR1 and CDR2 from the germline V gene are SNHLY and FYNNEI. There are 16 residues in the CDR3. The CDR3 protein is CASREGLAGGQETQYF. The CDR3 bases are TGTGCCAGCCGTGAAGGACTAGCGGGGGGGCAAGAGACCCAGTACTTC.

The chain is built from TRBV6-5 and TRBJ2-7; 7 bases match TRBD2. Trimming removed 7 bases from V and 3 bases from J; junction bases left unmatched: 6. The CDR3 length is 13 residues. In germline, CDR1 is MNHEY, CDR2 SVGAGI. The CDR3 here is CASTAGFIYEQYF. CDR3 bases: TGTGCCAGCACAGCGGGATTCATCTACGAGCAGTACTTC.

The rearrangement joins TRBV18 to TRBJ1-5, with D possibly matching TRBD1 (6 bases). Trimming shortened V by 2 bases and J by 1 base, and 18 bases separated the two germline ends. The CDR3 runs to 18 residues. Germline lookup yields CDR1 KGHSH and CDR2 LQKENI. The CDR3 coding sequence is TGTGCCAGCTCACCATCAGGGGTGAGCGGGGGCAGCAATCAGCCCCAGCATTTT. This sequence encodes CASSPSGVSGGSNQPQHF. Using reference TRBV18 and TRBJ1-5 for the parts outside the CDR3, the full variable domain is NAGVMQNPRHLVRRRGQEARLRCSPMKGHSHVYWYRQLPEEGLKFMVYLQKENIIDESGMPKERFSAEFPKEGPSILRIQQVVRGDSAAYFCASSPSGVSGGSNQPQHFGDGTRLSIL.

V usage is TRBV28 and J usage is TRBJ1-5, with TRBD1 identical over 7 bases. CDR3 length: 16 residues. With 5 bases clipped from V and 2 bases from J, the junction kept 9 bases outside the gene matches. Germline V lookup: CDR1 MDHEN, CDR2 SYDVKM. This chain's CDR3 is CASSEGAGGGNQPQHF. In nucleotides, the CDR3 is TGTGCCAGCAGTGAGGGGGCCGGGGGAGGCAATCAGCCCCAGCATTTT.

The chain combines TRBV27 with TRBJ2-7; 15 positions agree with TRBD2. Germline V CDR1 and CDR2: MNHEY, SMNVEV (reference sequence). V dropped 5 bases and J dropped 0; count of bases not matched to a gene: 8. The CDR3 totals 18 residues. CDR3 bases: TGTGCCAGCAGTCCCGGACTAGCGGGAGGGCCGAGCTCCTACGAGCAGTACTTC. Translated, it gives CASSPGLAGGPSSYEQYF.

A few counts support this clone. The chain combines TRBV4-2 with TRBJ2-7; the match to TRBD2 covers 8 bases. The CDR3 length is 15 residues. Germline V CDR1 and CDR2: LGHNA, YNFKEQ. Trimming at V came to 0 bases and at J to 4 bases, leaving 5 bases not matched to a gene. In nucleotides, the CDR3 is TGTGCCAGCAGCCAAGAAAAGACTAGCGTATACGAGCAGTACTTC. This sequence encodes CASSQEKTSVYEQYF.

This chain joins TRBV6-1 and TRBJ2-5, with unresolved D. The CDR3 covers 12 residues. Trimming stripped 1 base from V and 5 bases from J, with 5 bases between. Germline V gene sequence: CDR1 MNHNS, CDR2 SASEGT. The CDR3 coding sequence is TGTGCCAGCAGTGAAGACGGGGAGACCCAGTACTTC. Translation: CASSEDGETQYF.

This clone was detected once. The chain carries TRBV7-8 and TRBJ1-5; the D is unclear. The CDR3 spans 16 residues. CDR1 is SGHVS, CDR2 FQNEAQ, per germline. Trimming removed 0 bases from V and 3 bases from J, with 12 bases in between. The CDR3 bases are TGTGCCAGCAGCTTAGCCCATGACACCTCCAATCAGCCCCAGCATTTT. As protein: CASSLAHDTSNQPQHF.

V usage is TRBV2 and J usage is TRBJ2-3; a weak D match, TRBD2 (5 bases). Germline CDR1 reads SNHLY; CDR2 reads FYNNEI. The germline V and J ends were trimmed by 6 bases and 2 bases, with 12 bases remaining between them. The CDR3 loop spans 14 amino acids. CDR3 residues: CASSESGITDTQYF. The CDR3 DNA follows: TGTGCCAGCAGCGAATCGGGGATCACAGATACGCAGTATTTT. The full variable domain, with the rest looked up from reference TRBV2 and TRBJ2-3, is EPEVTQTPSHQVTQMGQEVILRCVPISNHLYFYWYRQILGQKVEFLVSFYNNEISEKSEIFDDQFSVERPDGSNFTLKIRSTKLEDSAMYFCASSESGITDTQYFGPGTRLTVL.

The chain uses TRBV6-5 and TRBJ2-3, with D perhaps matching TRBD2 (6 bases). Germline-derived CDR1 and CDR2 are MNHEY and SVGAGI. Trimming shortened V by 4 bases and J by 6 bases, and 20 bases separated the two germline ends. The CDR3 contains 16 residues. The CDR3 protein is CASSFVGSTSGDTQYF. DNA for the CDR3: TGTGCCAGCAGTTTCGTCGGGAGCACGAGTGGGGATACGCAGTATTTT.

The V gene is TRBV3-1 (or the pseudogene TRBV3-2), the J gene TRBJ2-1, with 11 nucleotides matching TRBD2. Germline V gives CDR1 LGHDT, CDR2 YNNKEL (reference sequence). The V segment lost 3 bases and the J segment 4 bases; nucleotides outside the gene matches: 5. CDR3 length: 16 amino acids. CDR3 DNA: TGTGCCAGCAGCCATTCTAGCGGGGGGCTTTACAATGAGCAGTTCTTC. Amino acids: CASSHSSGGLYNEQFF.

J is TRBJ1-2 and V is TRBV27; D may be TRBD1 (5 bases). Germline assignment: CDR1 MNHEY and CDR2 SMNVEV (reference sequence). V was cut by 5 bases and J by 2 bases, with 9 bases left in between. The CDR3 is made up of 13 amino acids. The CDR3 reads CASSAGRNYGYTF. The CDR3 bases are TGTGCCAGCAGTGCGGGACGGAACTATGGCTACACCTTC.

The chain couples TRBV10-2 to TRBJ1-6; D possibly corresponds to TRBD1 (5 bases). The CDR3 totals 13 residues. Per germline, CDR1 WSHSY and CDR2 SAAADI. Trimming left V 6 bases short and J 8 bases short, with 11 bases between. The CDR3 DNA reads as TGCGCCAGCAGGGACACGCCGTATTCACCCCTCCACTTT. Encoded protein: CASRDTPYSPLHF.

This clone was seen only once. The rearrangement links TRBV29-1 to TRBJ1-2; 11 bases are a match to TRBD1. Germline CDR1 reads SQVTM; CDR2 reads ANQGSEA. With 4 bases clipped from V and 3 bases from J, the junction kept 4 bases outside the gene matches. The length of the CDR3 is 14 residues. The CDR3 DNA is TGCAGCGTTGCCCGGACAGGGGGCGACTATGGCTACACCTTC. It encodes CSVARTGGDYGYTF.

This chain joins TRBV5-4 and TRBJ2-3, with 7 bases that match TRBD2. The V and J ends lost 1 base and 0 bases, in that order; junction bases with no gene match: 5. Per the germline V gene, CDR1 is SGHNT and CDR2 is YYREEE (reference sequence). The CDR3 loop spans 16 amino acids. For the CDR3, the DNA is TGTGCCAGCAGCTTGCCCCCTAGCGGCAGCACAGATACGCAGTATTTT. Its translation: CASSLPPSGSTDTQYF.

The chain employs TRBV19 and TRBJ1-5; 10 nucleotides align to TRBD1. The V segment lost 6 bases and the J segment 2 bases; nucleotides outside the gene matches: 7. CDR3 length equals 16 residues. Germline V gene data show CDR1 as LNHDA and CDR2 as SQIVND (reference sequence). The CDR3 loop is CASRGQGRWGNQPQHF. The CDR3 region has the DNA TGTGCCAGTAGGGGACAGGGGAGGTGGGGCAATCAGCCCCAGCATTTT.

The rearrangement links TRBV9 to TRBJ1-6; maybe TRBD1 (5 bases). From germline, CDR1 is SGDLS and CDR2 YYNGEE. V lost 0 bases and J 10 bases, leaving 14 bases between the germline ends. The CDR3 is 15 residues long. CDR3 coding DNA: TGTGCCAGCAGCGTAGAAGTCGGGGGAAGGTCACCCCTCCACTTT. The encoded protein is CASSVEVGGRSPLHF.